This T cell receptor beta chain was captured by sequencing in a study of sequential checkpoint blockade in melanoma. This clone came up a few times. V was pared by 5 bases and J by 7 bases, with 13 bases between. The germline gives CDR1 SGDLS, CDR2 YYNGEE. The CDR3 runs 12 residues. Method: immunoSEQ multiplex PCR; TCRdb's copy keeps in-frame clones and lacks some. The sample contains about 5,000 clones, about a sixth of which appear only once. The treatment here: randomized to nivolumab then ipilimumab (arm A) or the reverse (arm B). Sequences were derived from tumor tissue (inferred from file names), sampled from a patient given nivolumab and ipilimumab in sequence. This clonotype was obtained from a human donor with melanoma. The chain has TRBV9 and TRBJ2-7; D not resolved. The CDR3 here is CASRGFVAEQYF. The DNA for the CDR3 is TGTGCCAGCAGGGGGTTCGTGGCGGAGCAGTACTTC.